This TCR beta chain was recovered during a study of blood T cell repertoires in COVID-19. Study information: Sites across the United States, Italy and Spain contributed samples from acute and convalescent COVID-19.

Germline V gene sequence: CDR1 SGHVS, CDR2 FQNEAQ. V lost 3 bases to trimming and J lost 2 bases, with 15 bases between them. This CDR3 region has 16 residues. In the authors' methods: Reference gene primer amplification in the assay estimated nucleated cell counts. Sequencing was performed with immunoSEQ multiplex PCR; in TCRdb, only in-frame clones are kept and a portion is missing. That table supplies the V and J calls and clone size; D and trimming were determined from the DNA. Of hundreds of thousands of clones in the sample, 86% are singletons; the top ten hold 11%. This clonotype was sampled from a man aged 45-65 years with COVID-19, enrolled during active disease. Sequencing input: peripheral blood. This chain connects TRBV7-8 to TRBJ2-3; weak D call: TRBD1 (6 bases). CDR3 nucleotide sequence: TGTGCCAGCAGCTTTCTTTCAGGGGCTACCACAGATACGCAGTATTTT. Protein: CASSFLSGATTDTQYF.